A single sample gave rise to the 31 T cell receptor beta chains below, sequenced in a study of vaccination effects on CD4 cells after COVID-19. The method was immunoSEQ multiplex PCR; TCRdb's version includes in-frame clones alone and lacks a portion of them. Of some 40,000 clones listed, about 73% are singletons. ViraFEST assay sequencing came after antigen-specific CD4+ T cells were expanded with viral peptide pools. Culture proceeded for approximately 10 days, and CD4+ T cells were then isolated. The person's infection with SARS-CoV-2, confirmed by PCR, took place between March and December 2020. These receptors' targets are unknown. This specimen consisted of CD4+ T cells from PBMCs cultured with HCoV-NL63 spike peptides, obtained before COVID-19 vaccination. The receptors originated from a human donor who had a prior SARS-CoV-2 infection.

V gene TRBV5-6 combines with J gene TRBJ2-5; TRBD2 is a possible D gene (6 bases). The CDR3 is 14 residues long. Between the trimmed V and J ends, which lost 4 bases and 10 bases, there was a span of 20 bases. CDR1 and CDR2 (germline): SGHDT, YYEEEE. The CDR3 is CASSREVGTGVQYF. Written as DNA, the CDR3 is TGTGCCAGCAGCCGTGAGGTCGGGACGGGGGTCCAGTACTTC. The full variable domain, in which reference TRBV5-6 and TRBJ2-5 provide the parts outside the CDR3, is DAGVTQSPTHLIKTRGQQVTLRCSPKSGHDTVSWYQQALGQGPQFIFQYYEEEERQRGNFPDRFSGHQFPNYSSELNVNALLLGDSALYLCASSREVGTGVQYFGPGTRLLVL.

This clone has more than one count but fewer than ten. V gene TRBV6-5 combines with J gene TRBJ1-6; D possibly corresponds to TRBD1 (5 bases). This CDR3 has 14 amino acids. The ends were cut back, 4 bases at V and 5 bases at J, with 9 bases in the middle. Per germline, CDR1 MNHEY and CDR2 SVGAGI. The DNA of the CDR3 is TGTGCCAGCAGTTTGGGACCACATAATTCACCCCTCCACTTT. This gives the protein CASSLGPHNSPLHF.

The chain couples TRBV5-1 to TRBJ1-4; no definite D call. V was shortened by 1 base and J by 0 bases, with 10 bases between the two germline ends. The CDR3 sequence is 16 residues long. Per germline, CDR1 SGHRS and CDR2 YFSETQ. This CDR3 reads CASSLMPSPTNEKLFF. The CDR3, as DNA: TGCGCCAGCAGCTTGATGCCCTCCCCAACTAATGAAAAACTGTTTTTT. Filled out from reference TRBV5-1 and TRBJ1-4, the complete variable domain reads KAGVTQTPRYLIKTRGQQVTLSCSPISGHRSVSWYQQTPGQGLQFLFEYFSETQRNKGNFPGRFSGRQFSNSRSEMNVSTLELGDSALYLCASSLMPSPTNEKLFFGSGTQLSVL.

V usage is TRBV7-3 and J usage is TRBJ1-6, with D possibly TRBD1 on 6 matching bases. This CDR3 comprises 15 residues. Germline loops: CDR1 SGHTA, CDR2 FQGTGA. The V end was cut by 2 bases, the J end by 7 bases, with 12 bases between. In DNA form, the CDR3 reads TGTGCCAGCAGCTTATTGGGGGGGCACAATTCACCCCTCCACTTT. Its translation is CASSLLGGHNSPLHF.

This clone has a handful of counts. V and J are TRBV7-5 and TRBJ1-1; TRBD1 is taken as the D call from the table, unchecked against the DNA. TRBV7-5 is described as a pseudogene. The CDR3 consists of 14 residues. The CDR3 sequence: CARHLWTGRTEAFF. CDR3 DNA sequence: TGTGCCAGACATCTTTGGACAGGGCGGACTGAAGCTTTCTTT.

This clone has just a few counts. The CDR3 region has the DNA TGCGCCAGCAGCCAAGGGGGACAGGGATATTCACCCCTCCACTTT. This gives the protein CASSQGGQGYSPLHF. The gene calls are TRBV4-1 and TRBJ1-6; 9 bases align to TRBD1. CDR3 length: 15 residues. The V segment lost 1 base and the J segment 8 bases; nucleotides outside the gene matches: 3. Germline assignment: CDR1 MGHRA and CDR2 YSYEKL.

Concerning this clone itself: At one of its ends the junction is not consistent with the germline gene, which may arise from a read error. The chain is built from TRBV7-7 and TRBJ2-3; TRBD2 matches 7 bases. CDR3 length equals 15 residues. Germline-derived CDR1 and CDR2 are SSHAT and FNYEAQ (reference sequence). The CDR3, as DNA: TGTGCTAGCAGCCCACTCGGGGGGAGGACAGATACGCAGTATTTT. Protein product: CASSPLGGRTDTQYF.

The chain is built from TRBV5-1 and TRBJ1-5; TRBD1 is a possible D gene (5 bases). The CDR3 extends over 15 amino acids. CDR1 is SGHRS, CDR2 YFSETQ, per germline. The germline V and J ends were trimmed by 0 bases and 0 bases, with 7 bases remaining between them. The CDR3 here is CASSLGGNSNQPQHF. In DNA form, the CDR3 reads TGCGCCAGCAGCTTGGGGGGGAATAGCAATCAGCCCCAGCATTTT.

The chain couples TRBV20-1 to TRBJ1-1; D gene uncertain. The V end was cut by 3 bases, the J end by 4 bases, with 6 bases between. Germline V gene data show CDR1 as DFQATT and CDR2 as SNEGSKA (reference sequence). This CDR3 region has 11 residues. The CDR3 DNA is TGCAGTGCTAGCGGTGTCACTGAAGCTTTCTTT. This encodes CSASGVTEAFF.

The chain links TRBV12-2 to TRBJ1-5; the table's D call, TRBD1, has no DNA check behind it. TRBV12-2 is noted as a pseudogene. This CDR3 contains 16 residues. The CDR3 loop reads CATWTGRRLGNQPQHF. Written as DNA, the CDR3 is TGTGCAACGTGGACAGGGCGAAGGTTGGGCAATCAGCCCCAGCATTTT.

CDR3 bases: TGTGCCAGCAGCTCTAGCGGGGGCGGATTCAATGAGCAGTTCTTC. Protein product: CASSSSGGGFNEQFF. The V call is TRBV7-3, the J call TRBJ2-1; 10 bases align to TRBD2. Per germline, CDR1 SGHTA and CDR2 FQGTGA. The CDR3 consists of 15 residues. V lost 4 bases to trimming and J lost 6 bases; unmatched junction nucleotides: 6.

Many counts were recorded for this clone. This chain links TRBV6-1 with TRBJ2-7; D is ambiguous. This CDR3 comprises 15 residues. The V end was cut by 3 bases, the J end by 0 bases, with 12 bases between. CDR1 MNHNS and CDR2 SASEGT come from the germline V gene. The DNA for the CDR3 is TGTGCCAGCAGTGATAGGATCGCAGGCTCCTACGAGCAGTACTTC. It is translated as CASSDRIAGSYEQYF.

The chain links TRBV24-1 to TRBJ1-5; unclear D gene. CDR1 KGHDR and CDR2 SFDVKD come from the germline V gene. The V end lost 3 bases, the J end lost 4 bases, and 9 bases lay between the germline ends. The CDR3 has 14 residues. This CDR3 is CATSDKQTNQPQHF. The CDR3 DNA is TGTGCCACCAGTGATAAACAGACGAATCAGCCCCAGCATTTT.

This CDR3 reads CASLEGLPPNEQYF. The CDR3, as DNA: TGTGCCAGCCTAGAGGGGCTACCCCCCAACGAGCAGTACTTC. The chain is built from TRBV2 and TRBJ2-7, with D perhaps TRBD1 or TRBD2 (5 bases each). The CDR3 length is 14 residues. Germline CDR1 is SNHLY and CDR2 is FYNNEI. Trimming cost V 8 bases and J 5 bases, with 19 bases left between them.

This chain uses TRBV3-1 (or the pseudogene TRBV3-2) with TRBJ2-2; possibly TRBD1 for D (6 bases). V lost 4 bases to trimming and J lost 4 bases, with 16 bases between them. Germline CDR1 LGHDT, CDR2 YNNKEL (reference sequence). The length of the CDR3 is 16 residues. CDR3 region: CASSPLPTTGTGELFF. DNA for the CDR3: TGTGCCAGCAGCCCGCTACCGACGACAGGCACCGGGGAGCTGTTTTTT.

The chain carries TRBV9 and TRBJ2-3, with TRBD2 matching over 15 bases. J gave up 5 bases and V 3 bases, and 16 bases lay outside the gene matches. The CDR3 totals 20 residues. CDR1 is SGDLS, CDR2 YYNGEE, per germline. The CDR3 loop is CASSAVPWTSGRAGGDTQYF. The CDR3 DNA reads TGTGCCAGCAGCGCAGTACCTTGGACTAGCGGGAGGGCCGGGGGAGATACGCAGTATTTT. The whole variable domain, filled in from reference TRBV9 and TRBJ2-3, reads DSGVTQTPKHLITATGQRVTLRCSPRSGDLSVYWYQQSLDQGLQFLIQYYNGEERAKGNILERFSAQQFPDLHSELNLSSLELGDSALYFCASSAVPWTSGRAGGDTQYFGPGTRLTVL.

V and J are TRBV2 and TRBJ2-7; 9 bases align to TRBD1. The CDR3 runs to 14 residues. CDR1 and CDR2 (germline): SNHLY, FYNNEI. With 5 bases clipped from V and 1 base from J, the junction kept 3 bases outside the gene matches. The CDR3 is CASSSGTGSYEQYF. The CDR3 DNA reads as TGTGCCAGCAGTTCCGGGACAGGGTCCTACGAGCAGTACTTC.

Written as DNA, the CDR3 is TGTGCCAGCAGCTCCACGGGCGGGACTGAAGCTTTCTTT. Translated: CASSSTGGTEAFF. The chain joins TRBV9 to TRBJ1-1; the D is unclear. V dropped 4 bases and J dropped 5 bases, with 12 bases sitting between them. This CDR3 spans 13 amino acids. The germline gives CDR1 SGDLS, CDR2 YYNGEE.

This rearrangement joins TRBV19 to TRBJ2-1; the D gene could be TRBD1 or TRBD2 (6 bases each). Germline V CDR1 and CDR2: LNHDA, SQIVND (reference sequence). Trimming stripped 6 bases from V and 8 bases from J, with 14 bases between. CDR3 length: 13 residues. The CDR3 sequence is CASSHRERDEQFF. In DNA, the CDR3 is TGTGCCAGTAGCCACAGGGAGCGGGATGAGCAGTTCTTC.

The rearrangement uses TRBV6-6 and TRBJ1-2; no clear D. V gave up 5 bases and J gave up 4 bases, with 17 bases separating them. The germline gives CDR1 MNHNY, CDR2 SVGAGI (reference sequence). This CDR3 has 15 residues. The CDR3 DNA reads TGTGCCAGCAGTCTACGGACGGAAAGCCCCTATGGCTACACCTTC. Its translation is CASSLRTESPYGYTF.

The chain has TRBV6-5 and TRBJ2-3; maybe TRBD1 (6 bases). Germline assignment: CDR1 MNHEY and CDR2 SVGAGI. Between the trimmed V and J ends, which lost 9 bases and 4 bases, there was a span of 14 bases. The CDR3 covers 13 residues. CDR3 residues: CARDFGTPDTQYF. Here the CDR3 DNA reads TGTGCCAGAGACTTCGGGACACCAGATACGCAGTATTTT.

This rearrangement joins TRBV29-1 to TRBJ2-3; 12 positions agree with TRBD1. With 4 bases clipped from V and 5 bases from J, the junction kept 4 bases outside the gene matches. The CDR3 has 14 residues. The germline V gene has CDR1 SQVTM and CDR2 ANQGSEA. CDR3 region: CSVGWDRGRDTQYF. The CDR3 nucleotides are TGCAGCGTTGGTTGGGACAGGGGGCGAGATACGCAGTATTTT.

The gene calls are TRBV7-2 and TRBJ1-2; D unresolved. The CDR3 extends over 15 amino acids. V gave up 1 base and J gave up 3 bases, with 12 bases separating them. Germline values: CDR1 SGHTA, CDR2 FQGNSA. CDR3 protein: CASSLGSGSYYGYTF. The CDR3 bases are TGTGCCAGCAGCTTAGGGTCGGGCAGCTACTATGGCTACACCTTC.

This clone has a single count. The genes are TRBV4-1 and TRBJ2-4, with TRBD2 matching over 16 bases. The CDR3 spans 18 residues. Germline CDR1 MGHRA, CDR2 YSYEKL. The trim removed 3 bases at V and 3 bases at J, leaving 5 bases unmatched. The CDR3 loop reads CASSQGLAGGLGKNIQYF. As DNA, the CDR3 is TGCGCCAGCAGCCAGGGACTAGCGGGAGGGCTGGGCAAAAACATTCAGTACTTC.

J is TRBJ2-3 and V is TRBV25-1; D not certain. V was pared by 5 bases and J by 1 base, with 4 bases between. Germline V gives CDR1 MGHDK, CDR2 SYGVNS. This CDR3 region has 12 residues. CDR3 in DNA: TGTGCCAGCAGTCCAGGCACAGATACGCAGTATTTT. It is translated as CASSPGTDTQYF.

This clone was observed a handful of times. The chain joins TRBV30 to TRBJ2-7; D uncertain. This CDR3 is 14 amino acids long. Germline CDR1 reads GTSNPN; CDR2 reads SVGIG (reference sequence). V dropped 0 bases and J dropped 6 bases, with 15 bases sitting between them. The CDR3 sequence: CAWSVTRSRGEQYF. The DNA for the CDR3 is TGTGCCTGGAGTGTTACCAGGAGCCGTGGCGAGCAGTACTTC.

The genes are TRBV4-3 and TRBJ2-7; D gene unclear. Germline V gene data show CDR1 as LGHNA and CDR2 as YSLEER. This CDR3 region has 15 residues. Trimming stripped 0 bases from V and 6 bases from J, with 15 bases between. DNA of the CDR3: TGCGCCAGCAGCCAAGATCCGAGGTTAGGTTCCGAGCAGTACTTC. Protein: CASSQDPRLGSEQYF.

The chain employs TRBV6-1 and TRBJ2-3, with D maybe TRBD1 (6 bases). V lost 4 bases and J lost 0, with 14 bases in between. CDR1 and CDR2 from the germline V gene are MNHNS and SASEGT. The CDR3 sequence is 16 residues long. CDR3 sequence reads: CASSVSLGTSTDTQYF. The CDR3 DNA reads TGTGCCAGCAGTGTTTCGCTGGGGACAAGCACAGATACGCAGTATTTT.

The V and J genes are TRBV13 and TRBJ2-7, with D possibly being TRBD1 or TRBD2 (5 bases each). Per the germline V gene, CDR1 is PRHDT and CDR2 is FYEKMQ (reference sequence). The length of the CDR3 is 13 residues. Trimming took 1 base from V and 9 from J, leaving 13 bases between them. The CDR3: CASSLVGEGMQYF. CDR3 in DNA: TGTGCCAGCAGCTTAGTAGGCGAGGGGATGCAGTACTTC.

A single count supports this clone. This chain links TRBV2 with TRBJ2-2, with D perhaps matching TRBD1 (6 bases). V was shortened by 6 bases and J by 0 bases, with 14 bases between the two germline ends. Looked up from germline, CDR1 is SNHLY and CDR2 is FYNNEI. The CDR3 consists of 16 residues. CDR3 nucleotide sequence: TGTGCCAGCAGCGCGGACAGTACGGCGAACACCGGGGAGCTGTTTTTT. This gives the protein CASSADSTANTGELFF. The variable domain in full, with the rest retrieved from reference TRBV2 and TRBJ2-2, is EPEVTQTPSHQVTQMGQEVILRCVPISNHLYFYWYRQILGQKVEFLVSFYNNEISEKSEIFDDQFSVERPDGSNFTLKIRSTKLEDSAMYFCASSADSTANTGELFFGEGSRLTVL.

The CDR3 sequence is CASSPRSTTSGRAGLFPGEQFF. The CDR3 nucleotides are TGTGCCAGCAGCCCCCGCTCAACTACTAGCGGGAGAGCGGGCCTCTTCCCGGGGGAGCAGTTCTTC. V and J are TRBV7-6 and TRBJ2-1, with 11 bases matching TRBD2. This CDR3 comprises 22 residues. Germline lookup yields CDR1 SGHVS and CDR2 FNYEAQ. V lost 5 bases to trimming and J lost 10 bases; unmatched junction nucleotides: 31. Full variable domain (remainder filled in from reference TRBV7-6 and TRBJ2-1): GAGVSQSPRYKVTKRGQDVALRCDPISGHVSLYWYRQALGQGPEFLTYFNYEAQQDKSGLPNDRFSAERPEGSISTLTIQRTEQRDSAMYRCASSPRSTTSGRAGLFPGEQFFGPGTRLTVL.